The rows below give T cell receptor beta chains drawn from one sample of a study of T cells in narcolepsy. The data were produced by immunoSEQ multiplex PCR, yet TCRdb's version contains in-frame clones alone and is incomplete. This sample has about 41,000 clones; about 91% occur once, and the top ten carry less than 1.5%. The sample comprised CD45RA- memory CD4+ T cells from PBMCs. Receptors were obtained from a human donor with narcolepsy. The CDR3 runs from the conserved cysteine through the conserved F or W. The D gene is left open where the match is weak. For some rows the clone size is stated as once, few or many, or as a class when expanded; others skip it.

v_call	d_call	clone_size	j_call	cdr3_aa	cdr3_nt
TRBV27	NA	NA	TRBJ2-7	CASSSLTKTYEQYF	TGTGCCAGCAGTTCCCTGACTAAAACCTACGAGCAGTACTTC
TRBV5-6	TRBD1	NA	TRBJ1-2	CASRQTGVYGYTF	TGTGCCAGCAGACAGACAGGGGTCTATGGCTACACCTTC
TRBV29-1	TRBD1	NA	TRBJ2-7	CSVAHRQGVHEQYF	TGCAGCGTTGCTCATCGACAGGGGGTTCACGAGCAGTACTTC
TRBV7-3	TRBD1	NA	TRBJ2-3	CASSLEGRGTDTQYF	TGTGCCAGCAGCTTAGAGGGCAGGGGGACAGATACGCAGTATTTT
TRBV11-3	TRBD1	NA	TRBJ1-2	CASSLEQGPQGYTF	TGTGCCAGCAGCTTAGAACAGGGGCCGCAGGGCTACACCTTC
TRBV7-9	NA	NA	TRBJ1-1	CASSSGGGAFF	TGTGCCAGCAGCTCAGGAGGGGGGGCTTTCTTT
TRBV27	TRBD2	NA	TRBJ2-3	CASSLRGREGDTQYF	TGTGCCAGCAGTTTACGAGGGCGGGAGGGGGATACGCAGTATTTT
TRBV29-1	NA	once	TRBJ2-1	CSVQTTVEQFF	TGCAGCGTTCAGACGACAGTTGAGCAGTTCTTC
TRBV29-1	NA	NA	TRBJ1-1	CSVVAGQQWNTEAFF	TGCAGCGTTGTGGCAGGCCAACAATGGAACACTGAAGCTTTCTTT
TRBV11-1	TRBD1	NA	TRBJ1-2	CASSLAQGRSGYTF	TGTGCCAGCAGCTTAGCACAGGGGAGAAGTGGCTACACCTTC
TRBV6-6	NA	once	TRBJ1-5	CASTEMGGRQPQHF	TGTGCCAGCACCGAAATGGGAGGGAGGCAGCCCCAGCATTTT
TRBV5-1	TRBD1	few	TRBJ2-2	CASSLGDRGSGELFF	TGCGCCAGCAGCTTGGGGGACAGGGGATCCGGGGAGCTGTTTTTT
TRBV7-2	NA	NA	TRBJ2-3	CASSTGFRTDTQYF	TGTGCCAGCAGTACGGGATTCCGCACAGATACGCAGTATTTT
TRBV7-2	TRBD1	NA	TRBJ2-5	CASSLTGGAETQYF	TGTGCCAGCAGCTTAACAGGGGGCGCAGAGACCCAGTACTTC
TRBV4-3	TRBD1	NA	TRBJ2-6	CASSQGGTGVSGANVLTF	TGCGCCAGCAGCCAAGGCGGGACAGGGGTCTCTGGGGCCAACGTCCTGACTTTC
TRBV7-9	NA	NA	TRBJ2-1	CASSLDGGHGNEQFF	TGTGCCAGCAGCTTAGACGGGGGCCATGGGAATGAGCAGTTCTTC
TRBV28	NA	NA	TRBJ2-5	CASSITGPTGETQYF	TGTGCCAGCAGCATTACCGGACCGACGGGGGAGACCCAGTACTTC
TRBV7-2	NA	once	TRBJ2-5	CASSSGDPARPWETQYF	TGTGCCAGCAGCTCAGGGGATCCGGCTCGCCCTTGGGAGACCCAGTACTTC
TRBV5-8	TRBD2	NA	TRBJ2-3	CASSREGTQYF	TGTGCCAGCAGCCGGGAGGGAACGCAGTATTTT
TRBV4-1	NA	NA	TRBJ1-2	CASSQIANYGYTF	TGCGCCAGCAGCCAAATTGCTAACTATGGCTACACCTTC
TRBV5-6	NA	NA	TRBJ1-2	CASSSAQGLGGYTF	TGTGCCAGCAGCTCCGCCCAGGGATTGGGGGGCTACACCTTC
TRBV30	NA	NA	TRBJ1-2	CAWSGDRGSHYGYTF	TGTGCCTGGAGTGGGGACCGGGGATCACACTATGGCTACACCTTC
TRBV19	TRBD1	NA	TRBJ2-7	CASSISTGTGHSYEQYF	TGTGCCAGTAGCATTTCCACCGGGACAGGGCACTCCTACGAGCAGTACTTC